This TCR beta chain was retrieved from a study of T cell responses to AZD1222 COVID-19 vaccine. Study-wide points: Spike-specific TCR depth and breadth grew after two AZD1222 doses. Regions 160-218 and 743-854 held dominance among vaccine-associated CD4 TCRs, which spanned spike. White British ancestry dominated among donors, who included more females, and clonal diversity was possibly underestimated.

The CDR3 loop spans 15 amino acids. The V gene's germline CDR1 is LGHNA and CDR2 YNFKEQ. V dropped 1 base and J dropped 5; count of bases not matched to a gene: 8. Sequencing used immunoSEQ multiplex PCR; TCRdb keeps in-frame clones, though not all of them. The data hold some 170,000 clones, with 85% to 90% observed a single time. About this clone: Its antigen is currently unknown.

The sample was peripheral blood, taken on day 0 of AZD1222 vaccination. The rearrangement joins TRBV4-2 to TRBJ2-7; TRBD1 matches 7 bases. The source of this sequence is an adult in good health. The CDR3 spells CASSQGDRDDNEQYF. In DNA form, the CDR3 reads TGTGCCAGCAGCCAAGGAGACAGGGACGATAACGAGCAGTACTTC.